This T cell receptor beta chain was identified in a study of PD-1 blockade in classical Hodgkin lymphoma. Study-wide background: Administration of nivolumab to patients was at 3 mg/kg intravenously every 2 weeks. Study-wide findings and caveats: Baseline diversity in complete responders resembled that of newly diagnosed patients. CD4+ but not CD8+ TCR diversity rose significantly by C4D1.

The table came from immunoSEQ multiplex PCR; TCRdb's copy has only in-frame clones and leaves some out. The sample includes about 40,000 clones, over 60% of them seen just once. After autologous stem cell transplantation all patients relapsed, and prior brentuximab vedotin exposure differed between cohorts. As concerns this clone: Its antigen is as yet unknown.

The TCR was taken from a human donor with classical Hodgkin lymphoma. Sequencing used peripheral blood mononuclear cells (PBMCs), obtained at baseline.

The CDR3: CASQGATPSHTQYF. The DNA for the CDR3 is TGTGCCTCCCAGGGGGCTACACCCTCTCATACGCAGTATTTT. The chain combines TRBV5-4 with TRBJ2-3, with 8 positions matching TRBD1. The junction had 14 bases not matched to a gene; V was cut back by 10 bases and J by 7 bases. Germline V CDR1 and CDR2: SGHNT, YYREEE (reference sequence). The CDR3 totals 14 residues.